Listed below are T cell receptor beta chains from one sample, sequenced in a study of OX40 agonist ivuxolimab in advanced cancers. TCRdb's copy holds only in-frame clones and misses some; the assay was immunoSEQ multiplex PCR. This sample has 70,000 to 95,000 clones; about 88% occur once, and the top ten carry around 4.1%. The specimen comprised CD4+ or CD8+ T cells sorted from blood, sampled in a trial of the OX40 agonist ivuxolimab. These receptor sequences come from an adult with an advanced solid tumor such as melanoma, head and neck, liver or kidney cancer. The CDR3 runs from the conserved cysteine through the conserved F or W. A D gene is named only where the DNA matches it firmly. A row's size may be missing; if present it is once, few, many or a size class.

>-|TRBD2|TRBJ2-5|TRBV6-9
CASSYGKRSGRSEETQYF
TGTGCCAGCAGTTATGGGAAGCGTAGCGGGAGGTCAGAGGAGACCCAGTACTTC
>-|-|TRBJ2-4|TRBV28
CASSLDQAKNIQYF
TGTGCCAGCAGTTTAGATCAGGCCAAAAACATTCAGTACTTC
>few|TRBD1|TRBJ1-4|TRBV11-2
CASSRDRGANEKLFF
TGTGCCAGCAGCCGAGACAGGGGAGCTAATGAAAAACTGTTTTTT
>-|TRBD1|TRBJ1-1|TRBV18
CASSPSDRGGAFF
TGTGCCAGCTCACCATCGGACAGGGGAGGAGCTTTCTTT
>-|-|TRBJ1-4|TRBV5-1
CASSLFGQGESEKLFF
TGCGCCAGCAGCTTGTTCGGGCAGGGAGAGTCGGAAAAACTGTTTTTT
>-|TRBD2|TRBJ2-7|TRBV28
CASSLTDSGGYEQYF
TGTGCCAGCAGCCTAACTGATAGCGGGGGCTACGAGCAGTACTTC
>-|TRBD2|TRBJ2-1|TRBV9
CASSVSGTSGSSDEQFF
TGTGCCAGCAGCGTATCCGGGACTAGCGGGAGTTCGGATGAGCAGTTCTTC
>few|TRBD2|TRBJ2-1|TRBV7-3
CASSPLAGAPEQFF
TGTGCCAGCAGCCCACTAGCGGGAGCCCCCGAGCAGTTCTTC
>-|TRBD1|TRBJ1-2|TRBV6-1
CASSGTGRGGYTF
TGTGCCAGCAGTGGGACAGGGCGAGGTGGCTACACCTTC
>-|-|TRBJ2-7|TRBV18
CASSPTEAYEQYF
TGTGCCAGCTCTCCGACAGAAGCCTACGAGCAGTACTTC
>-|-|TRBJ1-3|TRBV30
CAWSVLTVVSGNTIYF
TGTGCCTGGAGTGTACTGACCGTGGTCTCTGGAAACACCATATATTTT
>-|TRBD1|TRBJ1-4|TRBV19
CASQNRGLTNEKLFF
TGTGCCAGTCAAAACAGGGGGCTCACTAATGAAAAACTGTTTTTT
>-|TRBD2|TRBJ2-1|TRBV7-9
CASSFGGSRNNEQFF
TGTGCCAGCAGCTTCGGCGGGAGTAGGAACAATGAGCAGTTCTTC
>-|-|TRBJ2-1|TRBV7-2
CASSLAVSGSRASNEQFF
TGTGCCAGCAGCTTAGCTGTTTCGGGTAGCAGGGCTAGTAATGAGCAGTTCTTC
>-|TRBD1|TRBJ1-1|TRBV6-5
CASSSQGADTEAFF
TGTGCCAGCAGTTCTCAGGGGGCGGACACTGAAGCTTTCTTT
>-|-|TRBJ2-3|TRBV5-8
CASSLTRQYSDTQYF
TGTGCCAGCAGCTTGACACGACAGTATTCAGATACGCAGTATTTT
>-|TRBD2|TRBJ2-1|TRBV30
CAWTSSGKLGVNEQFF
TGTGCCTGGACATCTAGCGGGAAGTTGGGAGTCAATGAGCAGTTCTTC
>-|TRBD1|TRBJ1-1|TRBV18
CASSRDSQNTEAFF
TGTGCCAGCTCTCGGGACAGCCAGAACACTGAAGCTTTCTTT
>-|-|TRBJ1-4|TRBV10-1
CASSERPGGEKLFF
TGCGCCAGCAGTGAACGCCCGGGGGGTGAAAAACTGTTTTTT
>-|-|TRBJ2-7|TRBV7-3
CASSLWGGSEQYF
TGTGCCAGCAGCTTATGGGGTGGGTCCGAGCAGTACTTC
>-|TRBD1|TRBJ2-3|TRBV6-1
CASSYGQGQDTQYF
TGTGCCAGCAGCTATGGACAGGGGCAAGATACGCAGTATTTT
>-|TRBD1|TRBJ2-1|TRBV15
CATSDRGKVNEQFF
TGTGCCACCTCCGACAGGGGTAAGGTCAATGAGCAGTTCTTC
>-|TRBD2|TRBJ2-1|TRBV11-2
CASSPLAGANNEQFF
TGTGCCAGCAGCCCACTAGCGGGGGCGAACAATGAGCAGTTCTTC
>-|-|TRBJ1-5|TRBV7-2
CASSPDSNQPQHF
TGTGCCAGCAGCCCTGACAGCAATCAGCCCCAGCATTTT
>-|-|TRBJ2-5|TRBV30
CAWSTGPETQYF
TGTGCCTGGAGTACAGGGCCGGAGACCCAGTACTTC
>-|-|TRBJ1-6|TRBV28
CASGGGGDSPLHF
TGTGCCAGCGGCGGGGGGGGTGACTCACCCCTCCACTTT
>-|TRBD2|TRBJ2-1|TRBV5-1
CASSELAEDEQFF
TGCGCCAGCAGCGAGCTAGCGGAGGATGAGCAGTTCTTC
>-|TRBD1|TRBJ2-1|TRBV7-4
CASSSRDRGYNEQFF
TGTGCCAGCAGCTCACGGGACAGGGGCTACAATGAGCAGTTCTTC
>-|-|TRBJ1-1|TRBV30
CAWRAKNSGRYTEAFF
TGTGCCTGGAGAGCCAAGAACAGCGGGAGGTACACTGAAGCTTTCTTT
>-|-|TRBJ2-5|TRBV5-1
CASSLGVVLMGQETQYF
TGCGCCAGCAGCCTAGGGGTTGTTTTGATGGGGCAAGAGACCCAGTACTTC
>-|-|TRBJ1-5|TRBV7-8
CASSLEGAGFDQPQHF
TGTGCCAGCAGCTTGGAGGGCGCAGGTTTTGATCAGCCCCAGCATTTT
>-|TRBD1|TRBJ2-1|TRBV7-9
CASSTTGGRGSYNEQFF
TGTGCCAGCAGCACAACAGGGGGAAGGGGGTCCTACAATGAGCAGTTCTTC
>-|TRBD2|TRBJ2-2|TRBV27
CASSSPRLAGVTGELFF
TGTGCCAGCAGTTCGCCGCGCCTAGCGGGAGTTACCGGGGAGCTGTTTTTT
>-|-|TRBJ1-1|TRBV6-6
CASSNAGSWTEAFF
TGTGCCAGCAGCAACGCGGGGAGTTGGACTGAAGCTTTCTTT
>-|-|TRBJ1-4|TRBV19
CASSGFRQVLGEKLFF
TGTGCCAGTAGCGGATTTCGACAGGTACTCGGTGAAAAACTGTTTTTT
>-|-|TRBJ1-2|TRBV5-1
CASSLVPAYGYTF
TGCGCCAGCAGCTTGGTACCAGCTTATGGCTACACCTTC
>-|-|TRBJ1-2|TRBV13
CASRIRDAGSYGYTF
TGTGCCAGCAGAATAAGAGACGCGGGAAGCTATGGCTACACCTTC
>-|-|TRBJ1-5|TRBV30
CAWSVDNSNQPQHF
TGTGCCTGGAGTGTGGATAATAGCAATCAGCCCCAGCATTTT
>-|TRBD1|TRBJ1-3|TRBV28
CASSLGTGGNTIYF
TGTGCCAGCAGTTTAGGGACAGGGGGAAACACCATATATTTT
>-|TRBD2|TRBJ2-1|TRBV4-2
CASSQQEGTSDNEQFF
TGTGCCAGCAGCCAGCAAGAAGGGACTAGCGACAATGAGCAGTTCTTC
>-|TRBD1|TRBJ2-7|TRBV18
CASSRGTGAAYEQYF
TGTGCCAGCTCCCGGGGGACAGGGGCGGCCTACGAGCAGTACTTC
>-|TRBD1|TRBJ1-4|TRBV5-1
CASSSIGTVNEKLFF
TGCGCCAGCAGCTCTATTGGGACAGTTAATGAAAAACTGTTTTTT
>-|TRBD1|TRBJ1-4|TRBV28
CASSWGQGNEKLFF
TGTGCCAGCAGTTGGGGACAGGGAAATGAAAAACTGTTTTTT